A single sample is the source of the 4 T cell receptor beta chains below, sequenced in a study of T cells in Graves' hyperthyroidism and ophthalmopathy. Researchers amplified the TCR beta CDR3 regions from RNA transcripts. With the HTBI primer set, the TCR CDR3 went through a first round of RT-PCR. One entry per CDR3 protein, called by TCRdb with MiXCR from the multiplex PCR reads. The sample has about 380,000 distinct CDR3 sequences, 15% to 20% seen once. Sequences were obtained from blood. The receptor source for this set is a man younger than 35 with Graves' ophthalmopathy.

This clonotype was seen more than once but under ten times. The chain recombines TRBV7-9 with TRBJ1-4; 8 nucleotides match TRBD1. The germline gives CDR1 SEHNR, CDR2 FQNEAQ (reference sequence). CDR3 size: 16 residues. After removal of 4 bases from V and 4 bases from J, the junction contained 8 bases not matched to a gene. CDR3 DNA sequence: TGTGCCAGCAGCTCCAGCGGACAGGGCTTTAATGAAAAACTGTTTTTT. This sequence encodes CASSSSGQGFNEKLFF.

V is TRBV6-1 and J is TRBJ1-5; tentative D call: TRBD1 (6 bases). Germline values: CDR1 MNHNS, CDR2 SASEGT. The CDR3 totals 15 residues. The V gene lost 5 bases and the J gene lost 5 bases, with 16 bases spanning the gap. DNA for the CDR3: TGTGCCAGCAGTTCGAACGGGGGCAGTCATCAGCCCCAGCATTTT. It translates to CASSSNGGSHQPQHF.

In its sample, this clonotype was seen many times. The V and J genes are TRBV7-3 and TRBJ1-6, with no clear D. V shed 2 bases and J shed 6 bases, with 8 bases lying between them. The CDR3 covers 14 residues. Germline loops: CDR1 SGHTA, CDR2 FQGTGA. The CDR3 spells CASSLGRSNSPLHF. The CDR3 DNA is TGTGCCAGCAGCTTAGGACGGAGTAATTCACCCCTCCACTTT.

The chain employs TRBV7-6 and TRBJ2-7; the match to TRBD2 covers 11 bases. Germline assignment: CDR1 SGHVS and CDR2 FNYEAQ. Trimming cost V 6 bases and J 2 bases; bases outside gene matches: 18. The CDR3 loop spans 19 amino acids. CDR3 sequence reads: CASSRDSSGGRGSTYEQYF. As DNA, the CDR3 is TGTGCCAGCAGTCGGGACTCTAGCGGGGGGCGGGGCTCAACCTACGAGCAGTACTTC. The full variable domain, in which reference TRBV7-6 and TRBJ2-7 provide the parts outside the CDR3, is GAGVSQSPRYKVTKRGQDVALRCDPISGHVSLYWYRQALGQGPEFLTYFNYEAQQDKSGLPNDRFSAERPEGSISTLTIQRTEQRDSAMYRCASSRDSSGGRGSTYEQYFGPGTRLTVT.